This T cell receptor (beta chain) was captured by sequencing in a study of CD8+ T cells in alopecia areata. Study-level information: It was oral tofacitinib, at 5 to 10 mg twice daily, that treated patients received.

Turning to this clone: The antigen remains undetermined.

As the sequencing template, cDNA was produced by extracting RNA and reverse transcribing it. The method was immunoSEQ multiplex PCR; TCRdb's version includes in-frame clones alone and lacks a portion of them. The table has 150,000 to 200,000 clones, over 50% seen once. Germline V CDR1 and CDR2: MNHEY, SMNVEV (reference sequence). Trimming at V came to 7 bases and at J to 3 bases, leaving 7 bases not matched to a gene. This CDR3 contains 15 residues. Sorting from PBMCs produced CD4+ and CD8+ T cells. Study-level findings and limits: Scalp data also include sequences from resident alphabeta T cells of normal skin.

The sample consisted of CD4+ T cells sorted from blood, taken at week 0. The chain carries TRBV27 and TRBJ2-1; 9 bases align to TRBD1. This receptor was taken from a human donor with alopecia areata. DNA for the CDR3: TGTGCCAGCACCTCGGGGACAGGGCTCTACAATGAGCAGTTCTTC. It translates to CASTSGTGLYNEQFF.